These T cell receptor beta chains were read from a single sample in a study of human T cells and chemical hapten exposure. TCRdb passed the RACE reads through MiXCR, listing each CDR3 protein once. There are around 190,000 distinct CDR3 sequences in the sample; approximately 20% occur only once, and over 6.5% lies in the top ten. The starting material was whole blood, obtained in connection with sensitization to the hapten diphenylcyclopropenone (DPC). Every receptor here comes from a woman in her forties or fifties with alopecia areata. Some clones in this sample may be carry-over from other donors' samples. The CDR3 runs from the conserved cysteine through the conserved F or W. D genes are given only for firm matches. Only part of the rows carry a size: once, few, many, or a class if the clone is expanded.

.,TRBJ2-1,few,TRBV7-3,CASSLTRQTGEQFF,TGTGCCAGCAGCTTAACGCGACAGACGGGTGAGCAGTTCTTC
.,TRBJ2-7,.,TRBV20-1,CSARTSRASRSYEQYF,TGCAGTGCTAGAACTAGTAGAGCCAGCCGATCCTACGAGCAGTACTTC
.,TRBJ2-3,few,TRBV11-2,CASSRLVLVWPDTQYF,TGTGCCAGCAGCCGTTTAGTACTAGTCTGGCCAGATACGCAGTATTTT
.,TRBJ1-1,.,TRBV7-2,CASSFSMNTEAFF,TGTGCCAGCAGCTTTAGTATGAACACTGAAGCTTTCTTT
TRBD2,TRBJ2-2,.,TRBV2,CASSPPGTSGTFITGELFF,TGTGCCAGCAGCCCCCCTGGGACTAGCGGGACGTTTATTACCGGGGAGCTGTTTTTT
.,TRBJ2-2,.,TRBV7-9,CASSLAFQGRDTGELFF,TGTGCCAGCAGCTTAGCGTTCCAGGGAAGGGACACCGGGGAGCTGTTTTTT
TRBD1,TRBJ2-2,.,TRBV10-1,CASRGQGAGGELLF,TGCGCCAGCAGGGGACAGGGGGCCGGCGGGGAGCTGCTTTTT
.,TRBJ2-1,.,TRBV7-9,CASSLEGIRGDEQFF,TGTGCCAGCAGCTTAGAAGGGATACGAGGCGATGAGCAGTTCTTC
TRBD2,TRBJ2-5,few,TRBV20-1,CSADHLLTSGSQETQYF,TGCAGTGCCGACCACCTCTTGACTAGCGGGAGCCAAGAGACCCAGTACTTC
.,TRBJ1-1,.,TRBV12-3/TRBV12-4,CASRATRQLRAFF,TGTGCCAGCAGGGCGACCCGACAGCTTAGAGCTTTCTTT
.,TRBJ1-3,.,TRBV6-6,CASSYGGAANTIYF,TGTGCCAGCAGTTACGGGGGGGCGGCAAACACCATATATTTT
TRBD1,TRBJ1-2,.,TRBV29-1,CSAGDRGLNYGYTF,TGCAGCGCCGGGGACAGGGGACTGAACTATGGCTACACCTTC
.,TRBJ1-5,.,TRBV27,CASSLVDPSSPQHF,TGTGCCAGCAGTTTGGTCGACCCCTCATCGCCCCAGCATTTT
.,TRBJ2-7,many,TRBV20-1,CSARDRVQGQNYEQYF,TGCAGTGCTAGAGATAGGGTCCAGGGACAAAACTACGAGCAGTACTTC
TRBD2,TRBJ2-3,many,TRBV6-1,CASSELAGITDTQYF,TGTGCCAGCAGTGAGCTAGCGGGGATCACAGATACGCAGTATTTT
TRBD2,TRBJ2-3,.,TRBV7-2,CASSLTPLAGGDTQYF,TGTGCCAGCAGCTTGACTCCCCTTGCGGGAGGAGATACGCAGTATTTT
TRBD2,TRBJ2-7,many,TRBV20-1,CSARDSSGDSYEQYF,TGCAGTGCTAGAGATTCTAGCGGGGACTCCTACGAGCAGTACTTC
.,TRBJ2-3,.,TRBV2,CASSESADTQYF,TGTGCCAGCAGTGAATCGGCAGATACGCAGTATTTT
.,TRBJ1-5,few,TRBV20-1,CSAIGQGGHQPQHF,TGCAGTGCTATTGGGCAGGGAGGGCATCAGCCCCAGCATTTT
.,TRBJ1-5,many,TRBV29-1,CSVVLGDGQPQHF,TGCAGCGTTGTACTGGGGGACGGTCAGCCCCAGCATTTT
.,TRBJ1-6,few,TRBV25-1,CASSEFGAGNNSPLHF,TGTGCCAGCAGTGAATTTGGGGCAGGAAATAATTCACCCCTCCACTTT
.,TRBJ2-3,few,TRBV28,CASSIGGTQYF,TGTGCCAGCAGTATAGGGGGGACGCAGTATTTT
TRBD1,TRBJ2-6,.,TRBV29-1,CSATADRSSGANVLTF,TGCAGCGCCACCGCGGACAGGTCCTCTGGGGCCAACGTCCTGACTTTC
.,TRBJ2-2,.,TRBV2,CASSEVRESGELFF,TGTGCCAGCAGTGAAGTCAGGGAGTCGGGGGAGCTGTTTTTT
.,TRBJ2-1,.,TRBV29-1,CSVMNLRVGSNEQFF,TGCAGCGTCATGAACTTAAGGGTGGGGAGTAATGAGCAGTTCTTC
.,TRBJ1-1,.,TRBV2,CASRGGTDTLNVFF,TGTGCCAGCAGGGGAGGCACCGACACCTTAAATGTTTTCTTT
.,TRBJ2-5,few,TRBV29-1,CSVEEGVGETQYF,TGCAGCGTTGAGGAGGGGGTGGGTGAGACCCAGTACTTC
.,TRBJ2-2,.,TRBV3-1,CASSQGQGANTGELFF,TGTGCCAGCAGCCAAGGGCAGGGCGCGAACACCGGGGAGCTGTTTTTT
.,TRBJ1-1,.,TRBV7-2,CASSLFVNTEAFF,TGTGCCAGCAGCTTATTTGTGAACACTGAAGCTTTCTTT
.,TRBJ1-1,.,TRBV12-3/TRBV12-4,CASSLIGRATEAFF,TGTGCCAGCAGTTTAATTGGCAGGGCTACTGAAGCTTTCTTT
TRBD2,TRBJ2-3,.,TRBV7-6,CASSTRLQREGYTQYF,TGTGCCAGCAGCACCCGACTCCAGCGGGAGGGATATACGCAGTATTTT
.,TRBJ2-7,few,TRBV7-2,CASRSGGYEQYF,TGTGCCAGCAGATCAGGAGGGTACGAGCAGTACTTC
TRBD1,TRBJ2-7,few,TRBV14,CASSQSPTGYYEQYF,TGTGCCAGCAGCCAGTCCCCGACAGGGTACTACGAGCAGTACTTC
.,TRBJ2-3,few,TRBV5-1,CASSLALAFRTDTQYF,TGCGCCAGCAGCTTGGCCTTAGCCTTCCGCACAGATACGCAGTATTTT
TRBD1,TRBJ1-2,.,TRBV6-6,CASSQQPGQVYGYTF,TGTGCCAGCAGTCAACAACCGGGACAGGTCTATGGCTACACCTTC
.,TRBJ1-4,.,TRBV7-2,CASSSDVGDEKLFF,TGTGCCAGCAGCTCAGATGTAGGGGACGAAAAACTGTTTTTT
.,TRBJ1-1,.,TRBV12-3/TRBV12-4,CASSWPEGQPFF,TGTGCCAGCAGTTGGCCCGAGGGGCAGCCTTTCTTT
.,TRBJ2-7,few,TRBV13,CASRKASFYEQYF,TGTGCCAGCAGGAAGGCGAGCTTCTACGAGCAGTACTTC
.,TRBJ1-3,.,TRBV20-1,CSARGRKNEGNTVYF,TGCAGTGCTAGAGGACGTAAAAATGAGGGAAACACCGTATATTTT
TRBD1,TRBJ1-1,.,TRBV6-1,CASTLDRGNTEAFF,TGTGCCAGCACTTTGGACAGGGGGAACACTGAAGCTTTCTTT
.,TRBJ1-1,.,TRBV9,CASARGDTEAFF,TGTGCCAGCGCTCGGGGAGATACTGAAGCTTTCTTT
.,TRBJ2-6,many,TRBV27,CASSSGANVLTF,TGTGCCAGCAGTTCCGGGGCCAACGTCCTGACTTTC
.,TRBJ1-1,.,TRBV3-1,CASSLRGPATEAFF,TGTGCCAGCAGTCTTCGGGGGCCTGCCACTGAAGCTTTCTTT
TRBD2,TRBJ2-2,.,TRBV29-1,CSVGGRADGELFF,TGCAGCGTTGGTGGGAGGGCCGACGGGGAGCTGTTTTTT
.,TRBJ2-3,.,TRBV29-1,CSVEALGPDTQYF,TGCAGCGTTGAGGCACTAGGCCCAGATACGCAGTATTTT
.,TRBJ1-1,.,TRBV18,CASSPLTRLLNTEAFF,TGTGCCAGCTCACCCCTAACCCGGCTTCTAAACACTGAAGCTTTCTTT
.,TRBJ1-1,few,TRBV20-1,CSAHGAIRPEAFF,TGCAGTGCTCATGGGGCGATCCGCCCTGAAGCTTTCTTT
.,TRBJ2-3,.,TRBV30,CAWSVLVDTQYF,TGTGCCTGGAGTGTACTGGTCGATACGCAGTATTTT
TRBD1,TRBJ1-5,.,TRBV4-2,CASSQEVNRGHIRNQPQHF,TGTGCCAGCAGCCAAGAAGTTAACAGGGGACACATAAGGAACCAGCCCCAGCATTTT
.,TRBJ1-2,few,TRBV12-3/TRBV12-4,CASSFLGYGYTF,TGTGCCAGCAGTTTCCTGGGGTATGGCTACACCTTC
.,TRBJ2-7,.,TRBV5-1,CASSPAGQSYEQYF,TGCGCCAGCAGCCCCGCTGGACAGTCCTACGAGCAGTACTTC
.,TRBJ1-1,few,TRBV29-1,CSVGGGGTLNTEAFF,TGCAGCGTTGGGGGAGGGGGAACCCTGAACACTGAAGCTTTCTTT